This entry lists 19 T cell receptor beta chains sequenced from one sample in a study of T cell responses to AZD1222 COVID-19 vaccine. The method was immunoSEQ multiplex PCR; TCRdb's version includes in-frame clones alone and lacks a portion of them. Of roughly 66,000 clones in the sample, roughly 84% were seen once. The sample here was peripheral blood, taken on day 0 of AZD1222 vaccination. Receptor source: an adult in good health.

The chain couples TRBV4-1 to TRBJ1-4; D call uncertain. The CDR3 extends over 13 amino acids. Germline V lookup: CDR1 MGHRA, CDR2 YSYEKL. The V end lost 2 bases, the J end lost 8 bases, and 9 bases lay between the germline ends. The CDR3 bases are TGCGCCAGCAGCCAATTCGGGAGGGAAAAACTGTTTTTT. Its translation: CASSQFGREKLFF.

The chain links TRBV9 to TRBJ2-4; D unclear. The CDR3 runs to 13 residues. CDR1 SGDLS and CDR2 YYNGEE come from the germline V gene. V dropped 3 bases and J dropped 5 bases, with 9 bases sitting between them. The CDR3 nucleotides are TGTGCCAGCAGCGAGGTGGCAGAAAACATTCAGTACTTC. Amino acids: CASSEVAENIQYF.

This clone was picked up a small number of times. The chain recombines TRBV11-2 with TRBJ1-2; no firm D call. V was shortened by 5 bases and J by 4 bases, with 14 bases between the two germline ends. Germline CDR1 SGHAT, CDR2 FQNNGV. The CDR3 is made up of 14 amino acids. CDR3 sequence reads: CASSGGDYVYGYTF. The CDR3, as DNA: TGTGCCAGCAGCGGCGGGGATTATGTCTATGGCTACACCTTC.

This chain links TRBV7-6 with TRBJ1-6, with 7 bases matching TRBD1. The CDR3 totals 15 residues. The germline V gene encodes CDR1 SGHVS and CDR2 FNYEAQ. After removal of 5 bases from V and 8 bases from J, the junction contained 9 bases not matched to a gene. CDR3 nucleotides: TGTGCCAGCAGCGAGAGACAGGGTATCGATTCACCCCTCCACTTT. Translated: CASSERQGIDSPLHF.

The count of this clone is one. The rearrangement uses TRBV25-1 and TRBJ1-2, with 7 bases lining up with TRBD1. V lost 3 bases, J lost 5 bases, and 9 bases stayed unmatched. This CDR3 comprises 15 residues. Germline assignment: CDR1 MGHDK and CDR2 SYGVNS. The CDR3 region is CASSERQGIGYGYTF. The CDR3 DNA is TGTGCCAGCAGTGAGAGACAGGGAATTGGTTATGGCTACACCTTC.

In its sample, this clone was seen once. The chain employs TRBV5-1 and TRBJ2-5; D is possibly TRBD1 or TRBD2 (5 bases each). CDR1 SGHRS and CDR2 YFSETQ come from the germline V gene. The CDR3 totals 16 residues. Trimming stripped 0 bases from V and 6 bases from J, with 18 bases between. CDR3 sequence (DNA): TGCGCCAGCAGCTTGGCCCAACGGGACGGCAAGAAGACCCAGTACTTC. This translates into CASSLAQRDGKKTQYF. Full variable domain (missing parts from reference TRBV5-1 and TRBJ2-5): KAGVTQTPRYLIKTRGQQVTLSCSPISGHRSVSWYQQTPGQGLQFLFEYFSETQRNKGNFPGRFSGRQFSNSRSEMNVSTLELGDSALYLCASSLAQRDGKKTQYFGPGTRLLVL.

CDR3 bases: TGTGCCACCAGCAGATTAGTGGTGGATCCGGGTGATTCACCCCTCCACTTT. Amino acid sequence: CATSRLVVDPGDSPLHF. This rearrangement joins TRBV15 to TRBJ1-6; no clear D gene. Trimming left V 2 bases short and J 8 bases short, with 19 bases between. The CDR3 has 17 residues. Germline CDR1 and CDR2: LNHNV and YYDKDF (reference sequence). The whole variable domain, filled in from reference TRBV15 and TRBJ1-6, reads DAMVIQNPRYQVTQFGKPVTLSCSQTLNHNVMYWYQQKSSQAPKLLFHYYDKDFNNEADTPDNFQSRRPNTSFCFLDIRSPGLGDTAMYLCATSRLVVDPGDSPLHFGNGTRLTVT.

This clone was observed a single time. The chain recombines TRBV4-2 with TRBJ1-1, with D possibly matching TRBD1 (5 bases). The germline V gene encodes CDR1 LGHNA and CDR2 YNFKEQ. The CDR3 is made up of 16 amino acids. V lost 1 base to trimming and J lost 3 bases, with 15 bases between them. The CDR3 bases are TGTGCCAGCAGCCAAGGGTTCCAGGGTTCGGACACTGAAGCTTTCTTT. This translates into CASSQGFQGSDTEAFF.

The gene calls are TRBV4-1 and TRBJ2-1, with 8 bases that match TRBD2. Unmatched junction bases numbered 10, after V lost 5 bases and J lost 1 base. The CDR3 length is 17 residues. CDR1 is MGHRA and CDR2 is YSYEKL in the germline V gene. The CDR3 loop is CASSYGLAPRSYNEQFF. CDR3 coding DNA: TGCGCCAGCAGCTACGGACTAGCCCCCCGTTCCTACAATGAGCAGTTCTTC.

The table lists this clone with a count of one. The chain is built from TRBV19 and TRBJ2-7; D may be TRBD1 or TRBD2 (5 bases each). CDR3 length: 16 amino acids. Germline CDR1 is LNHDA and CDR2 is SQIVND (reference sequence). Trimming stripped 4 bases from V and 0 bases from J, with 16 bases between. The CDR3 spells CASSTTGRGTSYEQYF. The CDR3 nucleotides read TGTGCCAGTAGTACCACGGGGAGAGGGACCTCCTACGAGCAGTACTTC.

The V call is TRBV6-2 or TRBV6-3, the J call TRBJ2-7; 7 bases are a match to TRBD1. Germline V gene data show CDR1 as MNHEY and CDR2 as SVGEGT. J lost 2 bases, V lost 0 bases, and 4 bases had no gene match. There are 15 residues in the CDR3. For the CDR3, the DNA is TGTGCCAGCAGTTACTCGGCAGGGGGACCCTACGAGCAGTACTTC. Protein product: CASSYSAGGPYEQYF.

The gene calls are TRBV4-3 and TRBJ2-1; no clear D. The CDR3 runs to 12 residues. V was cut by 1 base and J by 4 bases, with 2 bases left in between. Per the germline V gene, CDR1 is LGHNA and CDR2 is YSLEER. Here the CDR3 reads CASSQGYNEQFF. CDR3 sequence (DNA): TGCGCCAGCAGCCAAGGGTACAATGAGCAGTTCTTC.

This clone was seen a handful of times. This CDR3 reads CASRIMGSEGGYTF. The CDR3 region has the DNA TGTGCCAGCAGAATAATGGGCAGCGAGGGGGGCTACACCTTC. The chain links TRBV6-5 to TRBJ1-2; D is possibly TRBD1 (5 bases). V was shortened by 6 bases and J by 8 bases, with 19 bases between the two germline ends. The CDR3 has 14 residues. Per germline, CDR1 MNHEY and CDR2 SVGAGI.

V is TRBV7-8 and J is TRBJ2-7; possibly TRBD1 for D (7 bases). Germline CDR1 and CDR2: SGHVS and FQNEAQ. CDR3 length equals 18 residues. V lost 1 base, J lost 4 bases, and 23 bases lay in between. The CDR3 spells CASSLVLRQGGERYEQYF. The CDR3 bases are TGTGCCAGCAGCTTAGTACTTCGGCAGGGGGGTGAAAGGTACGAGCAGTACTTC.

V gene TRBV27 combines with J gene TRBJ1-4, with TRBD1 matching 7 bases. With V trimmed by 4 bases and J by 7 bases, 3 bases remained unmatched. Per germline, CDR1 MNHEY and CDR2 SMNVEV (reference sequence). The CDR3 runs to 13 residues. The CDR3 sequence is CASSWQGGEKLFF. The CDR3 nucleotides read TGTGCCAGCAGTTGGCAGGGGGGTGAAAAACTGTTTTTT.

This sequence joins TRBV5-1 and TRBJ2-6, with a tentative D call TRBD1 (6 bases). The ends were cut back, 0 bases at V and 0 bases at J, with 7 bases in the middle. This CDR3 is 16 amino acids long. Per the germline V gene, CDR1 is SGHRS and CDR2 is YFSETQ. Here the CDR3 reads CASSLGGGSGANVLTF. The CDR3 DNA reads as TGCGCCAGCAGCTTGGGAGGGGGCTCTGGGGCCAACGTCCTGACTTTC.

The V and J genes are TRBV9 and TRBJ1-1, with TRBD1 identical over 7 bases. J gave up 2 bases and V 3 bases, and 4 bases lay outside the gene matches. This CDR3 is built from 14 residues. Germline assignment: CDR1 SGDLS and CDR2 YYNGEE. Here the CDR3 DNA reads TGTGCCAGCAGCGGGGGGGACAGAAACACTGAAGCTTTCTTT. Translating it yields CASSGGDRNTEAFF. Combining the CDR3 with reference TRBV9 and TRBJ1-1 gives the whole variable domain DSGVTQTPKHLITATGQRVTLRCSPRSGDLSVYWYQQSLDQGLQFLIQYYNGEERAKGNILERFSAQQFPDLHSELNLSSLELGDSALYFCASSGGDRNTEAFFGQGTRLTVV.

V gene TRBV27 combines with J gene TRBJ2-1; maybe TRBD2 (6 bases). This CDR3 contains 15 residues. In germline, CDR1 is MNHEY, CDR2 SMNVEV (reference sequence). V lost 4 bases and J 1 base, leaving 11 bases between the germline ends. As DNA, the CDR3 is TGTGCCAGCAGTTCCTATCGGGGGTCCTACAATGAGCAGTTCTTC. Translated: CASSSYRGSYNEQFF.

This clone came up a few times. The rearrangement uses TRBV3-1 (or the pseudogene TRBV3-2) and TRBJ2-1, with D possibly matching TRBD1 (5 bases). The CDR3 length is 15 residues. V lost 2 bases and J 6 bases, leaving 14 bases between the germline ends. Germline V gives CDR1 LGHDT, CDR2 YNNKEL (reference sequence). The CDR3 here is CASSQRRAVSNEQFF. The CDR3 DNA is TGTGCCAGCAGCCAACGCAGGGCAGTTAGCAATGAGCAGTTCTTC.